This T cell receptor beta chain came from a study of blood T cells in healthy people across ages (dated by TCRdb to about 2015). General notes on the study: In model experiments, template switching captured about one uniquely barcoded TCR beta cDNA molecule for every two T cells. The study measured age-related changes in TCR beta repertoire diversity using deep sequencing normalized with unique cDNA molecular identifiers. The donors were split into four age groups: young (average about 15 years), middle-aged (39), aged (roughly 60) and long-lived (82). Donors of different ages were randomly distributed across sequencing lanes to avoid experimental bias. The study analyzed two additional independent replicas of 1 million unique cDNA reads from the same blood draw for two donors, one aged 18 to 29 and one aged 80 or older.

As for this clonotype: Its antigen remains unidentified. No base-level quality is on record; no much larger clone is a single base apart.

The method was 5' RACE. The run used an Illumina HiSeq 2500. A second PCR of 7 to 11 cycles was performed with a sample-barcoded 5' primer and a J-beta primer mix. A unique molecular identifier was introduced onto each TCR beta cDNA molecule by a template-switch 5' adaptor carrying 12 random nucleotides. Each sample yielded at least 2.5 million CDR3-containing paired-end reads. All of the RNA was converted into first-strand cDNA using the Mint cDNA synthesis kit, with a TRBC-specific oligonucleotide serving as the primer. Following uracil-DNA glycosylase treatment, a first 18-cycle PCR with universal primers M1SS and BC2_uni_R was performed on all cDNA. In the source study's methods: Normalization of each sample was performed by random selection of 1 million high-quality reads, each carrying a distinct molecular identifier. Reads with shared molecular identifiers were discarded instead of being binned into consensus sequences. MiTCR, with a Q25 quality threshold and the strictest error-elimination algorithm, was used for CDR3 identification, clonotype clustering and error correction. Lower-bound total TCR beta diversity was estimated with a nonparametric unseen species model using Euler transformation. The public reads were reprocessed in TCRdb via fastp at Q25 and MiXCR, keeping in-frame beta chains. Every entry covers one CDR3 protein and lists the most common genes and DNA from its rows. What appears here as the V and J calls and clone size reflects TCRdb's work, not the paper's. The sample has approximately 800,000 distinct CDR3 sequences on record, less than 80% of them singletons. The ten largest make up about a quarter of the sample.

Systemically healthy Caucasian individuals from Russia, 35 to 40 in total and aged about 6 to 100 years, were included as donors. Roughly 9 milliliters of peripheral blood were drawn from each donor into EDTA-treated Vacutainer tubes. Ficoll-Paque density-gradient centrifugation was used to isolate PBMCs, with at least 7 million per sample. Total RNA was extracted from PBMCs with Trizol reagent, with at least 6 micrograms obtained per sample. For every donor, flow cytometry on a PBMC aliquot measured the percentage of naive CD45RAhigh/CD27high T cells. Overall results and qualifications from the work: Since profiling was done on bulk unsorted PBMCs, naive and antigen-experienced compartments could not be conclusively compared. A strong correlation was found between observed TCR beta diversity and the percentage of naive T cells measured by flow cytometry. Estimates of total diversity based on one million sequenced T cells were regarded as lower bounds and as underestimates. Compared with the aged group, more naive CD4+ T cells, fewer expanded clones and increased TCR diversity were shown by the long-lived group, suggesting age selection. As age increased, observed TCR beta diversity per million T cells dropped in a roughly linear way, and a significant reduction was already evident by age 40. Because the CMV infection status of the donors was unknown, age-related changes in expanded clonotypes may potentially have been confounded.

The cysteine opens and the phenylalanine closes a CDR3 of 12 amino acids. Only the CDR3 DNA is retained, 36 bases long and in frame from the first base. The CDR1 and CDR2 encoded by the germline V gene (reference sequence) are PRHDT and FYEKMQ. V sheds 5 bases and J sheds 5 bases, leaving 9 bases between their ends. This chain is built from TRBV13 and TRBJ2-5, with the D gene not confidently named. The TCR was taken from a man aged 30-40 years in good health. The sample taken for sequencing was blood. CDR3 region: CASSGRRETQYF. The nucleotide sequence reads as follows: TGTGCCAGCAGCGGCCGGCGGGAGACCCAGTACTTC.